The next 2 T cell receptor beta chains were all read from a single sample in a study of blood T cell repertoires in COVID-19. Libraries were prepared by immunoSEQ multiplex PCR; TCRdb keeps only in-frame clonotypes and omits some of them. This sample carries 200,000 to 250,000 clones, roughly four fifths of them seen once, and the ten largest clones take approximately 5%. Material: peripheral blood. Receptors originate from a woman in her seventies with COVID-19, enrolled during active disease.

The CDR3 is CASSVQGVGEQYF. The CDR3, as DNA: TGTGCCAGCAGTGTACAGGGCGTAGGCGAGCAGTACTTC. The genes are TRBV2 and TRBJ2-7; D possibly corresponds to TRBD1 (6 bases). The CDR3 has 13 residues. Germline-derived CDR1 and CDR2 are SNHLY and FYNNEI. Trimming took off 4 bases at V and 6 bases at J, with 13 bases between the two ends.

The CDR3 DNA reads TGTGCCAGTGGCCGAGGGTCGGAGCAGTACTTC. It specifies CASGRGSEQYF. The chain uses TRBV3-1 (or the pseudogene TRBV3-2) and TRBJ2-7, with a possible D match to TRBD2 (5 bases). Trimming cost V 9 bases and J 7 bases, with 13 bases left between them. The germline CDR1 and CDR2 sequences are LGHDT and YNNKEL (reference sequence). The CDR3 sequence is 11 residues long.